These T cell receptor beta chains were read from a single sample in a study of T cells in Graves' hyperthyroidism and ophthalmopathy. TCRdb re-analysed the multiplex PCR reads in MiXCR, keeping a single row per CDR3 protein. Here the sample spans about 200,000 distinct CDR3 sequences, approximately 20% being singletons. The specimen was blood. These receptors were collected from a man aged 40-49 years with Graves' hyperthyroidism. Each CDR3 is given with its conserved first and last residue. The D gene is left open where the match is weak. Only part of the rows carry a size: once, few, many, or a class if the clone is expanded.

V	size	J	D	DNA	CDR3
TRBV27	many	TRBJ1-6	-	TGTGCCAGCAGTTCCACTGGACCCCCCTCACCCCTCCACTTT	CASSSTGPPSPLHF
TRBV5-1	many	TRBJ2-2	-	TGCGCCAGCACAGAATTTTCGAACACCGGGGAGCTGTTTTTT	CASTEFSNTGELFF
TRBV30	many	TRBJ1-3	-	TGTGCCTGGAGTGTCCCATCGCATGCCTCTGGAAACACCATATATTTT	CAWSVPSHASGNTIYF
TRBV6-1	many	TRBJ2-5	-	TGTGCCAGCAGTGCCCGTCGGACATTCCAAGAGACCCAGTACTTC	CASSARRTFQETQYF
TRBV6-1	many	TRBJ2-3	-	TGTGCCAGCAGTCAAACAGCCGCTAGCACAGATACGCAGTATTTT	CASSQTAASTDTQYF
TRBV20-1	many	TRBJ2-3	TRBD1	TGCAGTGCTAGACGGGACAGACGCACAGATACGCAGTATTTT	CSARRDRRTDTQYF
TRBV28	-	TRBJ2-7	TRBD1	TGTGCCAGCAGGGGGCCCGGGACAGGGTTAACCTACGAGCAGTACTTC	CASRGPGTGLTYEQYF
TRBV7-8	many	TRBJ2-7	-	TGTGCCAGCAGCTTAAGCAGCCACGAGCAGTACTTC	CASSLSSHEQYF
TRBV20-1	-	TRBJ2-5	TRBD2	TGCAGTGCCTCCCCTAGCGGGGGGGCGGAAGAGACCCAGTACTTC	CSASPSGGAEETQYF
TRBV2	-	TRBJ1-3	TRBD1	TGTGCCAGCAGCTTGACAGGGGGTGGAAACACCATATATTTT	CASSLTGGGNTIYF
TRBV27	many	TRBJ2-5	-	TGTGCCAGCAGTCTCTACCCCCAAGAGACCCAGTACTTC	CASSLYPQETQYF
TRBV30	many	TRBJ1-1	-	TGTGCCTGGACCGGTTGGGCGGGAGGAGATGAAGCTTTCTTT	CAWTGWAGGDEAFF
TRBV5-5	few	TRBJ2-6	-	TGTGCCAGCAGCTTGATGGGGGATCACAGGGTCCCCGGGGCCAACGTCCTGACTTTC	CASSLMGDHRVPGANVLTF
TRBV7-9	-	TRBJ2-5	-	TGTGCCAGCAGCCCGCCCACGGGGTTCCAAGAGACCCAGTACTTC	CASSPPTGFQETQYF
TRBV5-1	many	TRBJ2-3	-	TGCGCCAGCAGCTTGGATACTAGCCCAGATACGCAGTATTTT	CASSLDTSPDTQYF
TRBV30	many	TRBJ1-2	-	TGTGCCTGGAGTGTAGCGGGTTTGGATGGCTACACCTTC	CAWSVAGLDGYTF
TRBV20-1	many	TRBJ2-1	TRBD2	TGCAGTGCTAGTGTGGGTAGCGGGGGGTTCTACAATGAGCAGTTCTTC	CSASVGSGGFYNEQFF
TRBV12-3/TRBV12-4	-	TRBJ1-1	-	TGTGCCAGCAGTTTAGGGCGGGGGGCGCGTACTGAAGCTTTCTTT	CASSLGRGARTEAFF
TRBV6-2/TRBV6-3	-	TRBJ2-2	TRBD2	TGTGCCAGCAGTTTCGGACTAGCGGGGGGGAACACCGGGGAGCTGTTTTTT	CASSFGLAGGNTGELFF
TRBV3-1	-	TRBJ2-3	TRBD1	TGTGCCAGCAGTTACGGGACCGGGACAGGGCGCACAGATACGCAGTATTTT	CASSYGTGTGRTDTQYF
TRBV7-9	-	TRBJ1-1	-	TGTGCCAGCAGCTCCGGTTGGGGCTCTGAAGCTTTCTTT	CASSSGWGSEAFF
TRBV6-1	-	TRBJ2-6	TRBD2	TGTGCCAGCAGTGAAACCCCTAGCGGGGGGGCCAACGTCCTGACTTTC	CASSETPSGGANVLTF
TRBV5-1	-	TRBJ1-3	-	TGCGCCAGCAGCATCCGGGGGGCCTCTGGGAACACCAGATATTTT	CASSIRGASGNTRYF
TRBV20-1	many	TRBJ1-1	TRBD1	TGCAGTGCTAGAGCCCCGGACAGGGGAGAGGTAGCTTTCTTT	CSARAPDRGEVAFF
TRBV6-1	many	TRBJ2-7	-	TGTGCCAGCACCTCATCCCGCGAGCAGTACTTC	CASTSSREQYF
TRBV7-2	many	TRBJ2-5	-	TGTGCCAGCAGCTTATACAGGGAGCAAGAGACCCAGTACTTC	CASSLYREQETQYF
TRBV10-3	few	TRBJ1-2	-	TGTGCCATCAGTGAGTCGTTCGGGAACTATGGCTACACCTTC	CAISESFGNYGYTF
TRBV9	-	TRBJ1-3	TRBD1	TGTGCCAGTACACAGGGGACAGGAAACACCATATATTTT	CASTQGTGNTIYF
TRBV5-1	many	TRBJ1-1	-	TGCGCCAGCAGCCCACAGGGCCGGGACACTGAAGCTTTCTTT	CASSPQGRDTEAFF